These 29 T cell receptor beta chains came from one sample sequenced in a study of early T cells in non-severe SARS-CoV-2 infection. TCRdb reprocessed the 5' RACE reads via MiXCR and lists one record per CDR3 protein. The profile shows 55,000 to 70,000 distinct CDR3 sequences, 4.5% to 7% of them singletons. Sequences were obtained from whole blood. All receptors derive from an adult who was a healthcare worker with PCR-confirmed SARS-CoV-2 infection or an uninfected control (not recorded which).

This clonotype occurred many times. V is TRBV4-1 and J is TRBJ2-3; maybe TRBD2 (6 bases). CDR3 size: 15 residues. V was cut by 1 base and J by 6 bases, with 14 bases left in between. Germline CDR1 and CDR2: MGHRA and YSYEKL. The CDR3, as DNA: TGCGCCAGCAGCCAAGTAGGACTACTTGTGGATACGCAGTATTTT. Encoded protein: CASSQVGLLVDTQYF.

This clonotype was seen ten or more times. This chain joins TRBV5-1 and TRBJ2-3; D is unresolved. In germline, CDR1 is SGHRS, CDR2 YFSETQ. The ends were cut back, 0 bases at V and 6 bases at J, with 14 bases in the middle. CDR3 size: 15 residues. The CDR3 bases are TGCGCCAGCAGCTTGGAAGTATTGGGTATGGATACGCAGTATTTT. Protein sequence: CASSLEVLGMDTQYF.

This clonotype was recorded many times. V is TRBV20-1 and J is TRBJ1-5; 8 positions match TRBD1. CDR1 and CDR2 from the germline V gene are DFQATT and SNEGSKA (reference sequence). Trimming removed 6 bases from V and 7 bases from J; junction bases left unmatched: 14. This CDR3 is 15 amino acids long. The CDR3: CSAITPFDRGQPQHF. The CDR3 DNA reads as TGCAGTGCCATCACCCCCTTCGACAGGGGACAGCCCCAGCATTTT.

This clonotype was counted at least ten times. The V and J genes are TRBV15 and TRBJ2-2; the match to TRBD2 covers 8 bases. The V and J ends lost 8 bases and 1 base, in that order; junction bases with no gene match: 6. There are 15 residues in the CDR3. Germline CDR1 LNHNV, CDR2 YYDKDF (reference sequence). The CDR3 reads CATRSGSGNTGELFF. CDR3 in DNA: TGTGCCACCCGAAGCGGGAGTGGGAACACCGGGGAGCTGTTTTTT.

The V call is TRBV28, the J call TRBJ2-5; D gene unclear. This CDR3 contains 15 residues. Germline V CDR1 and CDR2: MDHEN, SYDVKM. Trimming stripped 4 bases from V and 5 bases from J, with 17 bases between. The CDR3 reads CASSSSRGGRETQYF. The DNA for the CDR3 is TGTGCCAGCAGTTCCTCCCGAGGCGGTCGTGAGACCCAGTACTTC.

This chain joins TRBV5-6 and TRBJ1-6; 8 positions agree with TRBD1. With V trimmed by 4 bases and J by 11 bases, 8 bases remained unmatched. Germline CDR1 and CDR2: SGHDT and YYEEEE. This CDR3 is 14 amino acids long. CDR3 sequence (DNA): TGTGCCAGCAGCGCGAGGGGACAGGCGGCACCCCTCCACTTT. Encoded protein: CASSARGQAAPLHF.

This clonotype has just a few counts. V and J are TRBV7-2 and TRBJ2-2; 9 bases fit TRBD1. V shed 2 bases and J 6 bases; nucleotides not matched to a gene: 7. Germline-derived CDR1 and CDR2 are SGHTA and FQGNSA. This CDR3 has 16 residues. The CDR3 here is CASSLSTGGAAGELFF. For the CDR3, the DNA is TGTGCCAGCAGCTTATCCACAGGGGGCGCGGCCGGGGAGCTGTTTTTT.

This clonotype has ten or more counts. CDR3 in DNA: TGTGCCAGCAGCTTAAACCGAGGACAGGGGAACACCGGGGAGCTGTTTTTT. Its translation: CASSLNRGQGNTGELFF. The chain uses TRBV6-1 and TRBJ2-2; 8 nucleotides align to TRBD1. The CDR3 sequence is 17 residues long. Germline V gene lookup returns CDR1 MNHNS and CDR2 SASEGT. Trimming cost V 6 bases and J 1 base; bases outside gene matches: 10.

This clonotype was recorded at least ten times. The V call is TRBV20-1, the J call TRBJ1-5, with a tentative D call TRBD1 (5 bases). The CDR3 extends over 15 amino acids. Trimming removed 1 base at V and 0 bases at J, with 10 bases between. Germline values: CDR1 DFQATT, CDR2 SNEGSKA (reference sequence). CDR3 sequence: CSARVPQGSNQPQHF. CDR3 in DNA: TGCAGTGCTAGAGTTCCGCAGGGTAGCAATCAGCCCCAGCATTTT.

The rearrangement uses TRBV7-9 and TRBJ1-2; the D gene is possibly TRBD1 (6 bases). The germline CDR1 and CDR2 sequences are SEHNR and FQNEAQ (reference sequence). This CDR3 spans 15 amino acids. Trimming took 5 bases from V and 4 from J, leaving 17 bases between them. The CDR3: CASSTTGGRGYGYTF. As DNA, the CDR3 is TGTGCCAGCAGCACCACGGGGGGCAGAGGCTATGGCTACACCTTC.

This clonotype was observed at least ten times. V usage is TRBV7-6 and J usage is TRBJ2-5; a possible D gene is TRBD2 (7 bases). V shed 1 base and J shed 5 bases, with 17 bases lying between them. Germline V lookup: CDR1 SGHVS, CDR2 FNYEAQ. The CDR3 sequence is 16 residues long. The CDR3 bases are TGTGCCAGCAGCTTAGAGCCTGCGGGGGCTGGGGAGACCCAGTACTTC. Residues: CASSLEPAGAGETQYF. Looking up the rest from reference TRBV7-6 and TRBJ2-5 gives the full variable domain: GAGVSQSPRYKVTKRGQDVALRCDPISGHVSLYWYRQALGQGPEFLTYFNYEAQQDKSGLPNDRFSAERPEGSISTLTIQRTEQRDSAMYRCASSLEPAGAGETQYFGPGTRLLVL.

This clonotype was picked up many times. V is TRBV12-3 or TRBV12-4 and J is TRBJ2-1; D ambiguous. V lost 5 bases, J lost 0 bases, and 11 bases lay in between. The length of the CDR3 is 15 residues. CDR3 sequence: CASSQDPSSYNEQFF. The DNA for the CDR3 is TGTGCCAGCAGTCAAGACCCGAGCTCCTACAATGAGCAGTTCTTC.

This sequence joins TRBV27 and TRBJ1-5, with D unclear. This CDR3 contains 13 residues. Germline loops: CDR1 MNHEY, CDR2 SMNVEV (reference sequence). V was trimmed by 3 bases and J by 4 bases, leaving 7 bases between them. The CDR3 nucleotides are TGTGCCAGCAGTTTTAGCTTAAATCAGCCCCAGCATTTT. Amino acids: CASSFSLNQPQHF.

In its sample, this clonotype was seen a few times. V and J are TRBV5-4 and TRBJ1-2, with TRBD1 matching over 7 bases. CDR1 SGHNT and CDR2 YYREEE come from the germline V gene (reference sequence). The trim removed 5 bases at V and 7 bases at J, leaving 8 bases unmatched. This CDR3 has 13 amino acids. Written as DNA, the CDR3 is TGTGCCAGCAGATCGACAGGGAGTGGTGGCTACACCTTC. Amino acids: CASRSTGSGGYTF.

V usage is TRBV2 and J usage is TRBJ2-5, with 9 bases that match TRBD2. V gave up 7 bases and J gave up 1 base; unmatched junction bases: 10. Germline CDR1 reads SNHLY; CDR2 reads FYNNEI. The CDR3 totals 16 residues. CDR3 sequence: CASKTVASGVQETQYF. In DNA, the CDR3 is TGTGCCAGCAAGACGGTGGCTAGCGGGGTCCAAGAGACCCAGTACTTC.

This clonotype showed up many times. The CDR3 sequence is CASSLRQGISNQPQHF. The CDR3 region has the DNA TGTGCCAGCAGTCTTAGACAGGGTATAAGCAATCAGCCCCAGCATTTT. The chain links TRBV27 to TRBJ1-5; 7 nucleotides align to TRBD1. V was clipped by 5 bases and J by 1 base; unmatched bases: 8. Germline V gives CDR1 MNHEY, CDR2 SMNVEV (reference sequence). The CDR3 totals 16 residues.

V and J are TRBV7-6 and TRBJ2-1; D uncertain. This CDR3 has 11 residues. From germline, CDR1 is SGHVS and CDR2 FNYEAQ. Trimming removed 1 base at V and 5 bases at J, with 0 bases between. The CDR3 region has the DNA TGTGCCAGCAGCTTAGACAATGAGCAGTTCTTC. This codes for CASSLDNEQFF.

This clonotype turned up a few times. V is TRBV2 and J is TRBJ2-7; D gene uncertain. This CDR3 has 9 amino acids. Germline CDR1 and CDR2: SNHLY and FYNNEI. V was clipped by 8 bases and J by 3 bases, with 2 bases between them. The CDR3 protein is CASHYEQYF. As DNA, the CDR3 is TGTGCCAGCCACTACGAGCAGTACTTC.

The sample holds a few counts of this clonotype. V usage is TRBV7-2 and J usage is TRBJ2-3; maybe TRBD2 (5 bases). V shed 5 bases and J shed 2 bases, with 14 bases lying between them. This CDR3 is 15 amino acids long. From germline, CDR1 is SGHTA and CDR2 FQGNSA. For the CDR3, the DNA is TGTGCCAGCAGCAGACGGCGGGTCATCACAGATACGCAGTATTTT. The encoded protein is CASSRRRVITDTQYF.

This sequence joins TRBV30 and TRBJ1-2, with TRBD1 as a possible D gene (6 bases). Deletions cut 3 bases from V and 2 bases from J, with 19 bases between. CDR3 length: 16 amino acids. Germline-derived CDR1 and CDR2 are GTSNPN and SVGIG (reference sequence). CDR3 bases: TGTGCCTGGAGGGAAACCCACTTAGGACAGAACTATGGCTACACCTTC. It codes for CAWRETHLGQNYGYTF.

This clonotype was observed at least ten times. The chain joins TRBV7-2 to TRBJ2-5, with D possibly TRBD2 on 6 matching bases. The CDR3 is made up of 15 amino acids. Germline V gives CDR1 SGHTA, CDR2 FQGNSA. Trimming cost V 4 bases and J 5 bases, with 17 bases left between them. CDR3 amino acids: CASSSPGVSKETQYF. The CDR3 DNA follows: TGTGCCAGCAGCTCCCCGGGAGTCAGTAAGGAGACCCAGTACTTC.

This clonotype showed up many times. The chain is built from TRBV7-3 and TRBJ2-3; 9 positions agree with TRBD2. J lost 0 bases, V lost 5 bases, and 3 bases had no gene match. The germline CDR1 and CDR2 sequences are SGHTA and FQGTGA. CDR3 length: 15 amino acids. CDR3 nucleotides: TGTGCCAGCAGCCGTAGCGGGGGAAGCACAGATACGCAGTATTTT. Translation: CASSRSGGSTDTQYF. Full variable domain (missing parts from reference TRBV7-3 and TRBJ2-3): GAGVSQTPSNKVTEKGKYVELRCDPISGHTALYWYRQSLGQGPEFLIYFQGTGAADDSGLPNDRFFAVRPEGSVSTLKIQRTERGDSAVYLCASSRSGGSTDTQYFGPGTRLTVL.

This clonotype was recorded at least ten times. The J gene is TRBJ2-1, the V gene TRBV11-2, with 7 bases that match TRBD2. The V segment lost 5 bases and the J segment 4 bases; nucleotides outside the gene matches: 8. CDR1 and CDR2 (germline): SGHAT, FQNNGV. CDR3 length: 15 residues. CDR3 sequence reads: CASSPRRAGYNEQFF. DNA for the CDR3: TGTGCCAGCAGCCCTCGCCGAGCGGGATACAATGAGCAGTTCTTC.

This clonotype was found many times. The gene calls are TRBV3-1 and TRBJ2-2; 10 nucleotides align to TRBD1. Unmatched junction bases numbered 3, after V lost 5 bases and J lost 3 bases. The CDR3 sequence is 15 residues long. Germline V gene lookup returns CDR1 LGHDT and CDR2 YNNKEL (reference sequence). CDR3 in amino acids: CASSYGTGDTGELFF. Written as DNA, the CDR3 is TGTGCCAGCAGCTACGGGACAGGGGACACCGGGGAGCTGTTTTTT.

This clonotype was seen many times. The rearrangement joins TRBV12-3 or TRBV12-4 to TRBJ2-4; 9 nucleotides match TRBD1. The CDR3 spans 14 residues. Trimming at V came to 6 bases and at J to 6 bases, leaving 6 bases not matched to a gene. The CDR3 nucleotides read TGTGCCAGCAGGGAAGGGACAGGGAGAAACATTCAGTACTTC. This gives the protein CASREGTGRNIQYF.

The J gene is TRBJ1-5, the V gene TRBV9; 7 nucleotides align to TRBD1. The ends lost 0 bases at V and 3 bases at J; junction bases unmatched: 3. Germline CDR1 reads SGDLS; CDR2 reads YYNGEE. The CDR3 is 15 residues long. The DNA for the CDR3 is TGTGCCAGCAGCGTAGGACAGGGCGTCAATCAGCCCCAGCATTTT. Residues: CASSVGQGVNQPQHF.

The chain is built from TRBV6-2 or TRBV6-3 and TRBJ1-4; the D is unclear. This CDR3 is built from 14 residues. The germline gives CDR1 MNHEY, CDR2 SVGEGT. The V end lost 5 bases, the J end lost 6 bases, and 13 bases lay between the germline ends. The CDR3 coding sequence is TGTGCCAGCAGTCCCGCCGCCGCATATGAAAAACTGTTTTTT. It specifies CASSPAAAYEKLFF.

CDR3 protein: CASSPRGGYGYTF. The CDR3 DNA sequence: TGTGCCAGCAGTCCGAGGGGGGGCTATGGCTACACCTTC. The chain couples TRBV12-3 or TRBV12-4 to TRBJ1-2; D perhaps matches TRBD1 (6 bases). Trimming cost V 5 bases and J 4 bases, with 11 bases left between them. The CDR3 spans 13 residues.

This clonotype was observed at least ten times. The chain links TRBV20-1 to TRBJ2-7; 8 bases agree with TRBD2. The V gene's germline CDR1 is DFQATT and CDR2 SNEGSKA (reference sequence). The CDR3 is 14 amino acids. J lost 4 bases, V lost 3 bases, and 8 bases had no gene match. The CDR3 spells CSASGTRVLYEQYF. CDR3 DNA sequence: TGCAGTGCTAGCGGGACTAGGGTTTTGTACGAGCAGTACTTC.